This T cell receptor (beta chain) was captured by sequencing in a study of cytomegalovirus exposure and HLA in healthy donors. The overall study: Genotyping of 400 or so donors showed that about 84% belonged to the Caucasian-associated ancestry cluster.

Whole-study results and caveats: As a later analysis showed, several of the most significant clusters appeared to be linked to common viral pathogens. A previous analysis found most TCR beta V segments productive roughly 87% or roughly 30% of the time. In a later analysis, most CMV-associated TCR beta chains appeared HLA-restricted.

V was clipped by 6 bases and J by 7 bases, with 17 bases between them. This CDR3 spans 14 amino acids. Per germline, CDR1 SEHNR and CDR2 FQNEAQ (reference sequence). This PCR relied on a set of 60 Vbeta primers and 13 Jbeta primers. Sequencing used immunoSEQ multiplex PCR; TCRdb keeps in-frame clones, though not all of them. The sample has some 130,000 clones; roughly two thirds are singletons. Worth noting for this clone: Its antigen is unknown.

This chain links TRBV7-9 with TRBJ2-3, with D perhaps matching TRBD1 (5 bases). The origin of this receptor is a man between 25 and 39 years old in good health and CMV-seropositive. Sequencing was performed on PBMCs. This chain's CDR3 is CASSFQGVLNTQYF. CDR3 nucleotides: TGTGCCAGCAGTTTTCAAGGGGTATTGAATACGCAGTATTTT.